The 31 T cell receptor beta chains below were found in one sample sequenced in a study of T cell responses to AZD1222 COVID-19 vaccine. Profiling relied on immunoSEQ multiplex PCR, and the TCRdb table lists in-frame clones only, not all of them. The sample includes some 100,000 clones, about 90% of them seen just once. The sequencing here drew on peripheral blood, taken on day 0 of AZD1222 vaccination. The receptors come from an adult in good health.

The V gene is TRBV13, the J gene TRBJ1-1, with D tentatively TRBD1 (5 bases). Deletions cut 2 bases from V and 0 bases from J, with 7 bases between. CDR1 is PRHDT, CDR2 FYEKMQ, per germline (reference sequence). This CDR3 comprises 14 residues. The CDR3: CASSLRGLNTEAFF. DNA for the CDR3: TGTGCCAGCAGCTTAAGGGGCCTGAACACTGAAGCTTTCTTT.

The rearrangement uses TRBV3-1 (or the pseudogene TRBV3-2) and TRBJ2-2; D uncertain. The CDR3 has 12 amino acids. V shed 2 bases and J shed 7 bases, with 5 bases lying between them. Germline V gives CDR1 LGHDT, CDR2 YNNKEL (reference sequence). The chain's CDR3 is CASSQRVGELFF. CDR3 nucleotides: TGTGCCAGCAGCCAAAGGGTCGGGGAGCTGTTTTTT.

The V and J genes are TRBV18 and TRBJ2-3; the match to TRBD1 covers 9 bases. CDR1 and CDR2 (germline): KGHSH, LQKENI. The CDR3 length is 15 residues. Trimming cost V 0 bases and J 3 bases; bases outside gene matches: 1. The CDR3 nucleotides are TGTGCCAGCTCACCACCGACAGGGGGGACAGATACGCAGTATTTT. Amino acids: CASSPPTGGTDTQYF.

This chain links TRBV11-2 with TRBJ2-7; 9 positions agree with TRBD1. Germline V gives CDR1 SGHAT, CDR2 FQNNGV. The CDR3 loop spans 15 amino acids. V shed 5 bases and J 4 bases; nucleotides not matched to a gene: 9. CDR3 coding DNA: TGTGCCAGCAGCCCCTGGACAGGGGAAGAATACGAGCAGTACTTC. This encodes CASSPWTGEEYEQYF.

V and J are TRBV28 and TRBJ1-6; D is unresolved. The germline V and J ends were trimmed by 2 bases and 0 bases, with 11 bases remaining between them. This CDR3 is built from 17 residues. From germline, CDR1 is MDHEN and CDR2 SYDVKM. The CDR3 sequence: CASSLISPSSYNSPLHF. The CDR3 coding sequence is TGTGCCAGCAGTTTAATCAGTCCTAGCTCCTATAATTCACCCCTCCACTTT.

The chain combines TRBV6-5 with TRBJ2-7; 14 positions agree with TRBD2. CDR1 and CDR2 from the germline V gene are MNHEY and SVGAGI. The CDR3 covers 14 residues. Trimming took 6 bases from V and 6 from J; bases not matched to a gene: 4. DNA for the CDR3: TGTGCCAGCAGACAAGGACTAGCGGGGGGCGAGCAGTACTTC. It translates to CASRQGLAGGEQYF.

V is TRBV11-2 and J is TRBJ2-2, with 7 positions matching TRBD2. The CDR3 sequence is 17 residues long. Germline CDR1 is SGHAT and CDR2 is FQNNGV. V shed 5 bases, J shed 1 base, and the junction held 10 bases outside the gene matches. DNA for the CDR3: TGTGCCAGCAGCCCCAGATGGGGGGGAAAGAACACCGGGGAGCTGTTTTTT. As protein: CASSPRWGGKNTGELFF. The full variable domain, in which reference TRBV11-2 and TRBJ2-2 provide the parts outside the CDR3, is EAGVAQSPRYKIIEKRQSVAFWCNPISGHATLYWYQQILGQGPKLLIQFQNNGVVDDSQLPKDRFSAERLKGVDSTLKIQPAKLEDSAVYLCASSPRWGGKNTGELFFGEGSRLTVL.

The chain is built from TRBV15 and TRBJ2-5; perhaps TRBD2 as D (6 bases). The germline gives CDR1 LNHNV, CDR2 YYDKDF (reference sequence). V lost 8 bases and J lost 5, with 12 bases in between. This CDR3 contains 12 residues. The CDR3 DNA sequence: TGTGCCACCTCGGAGGGGCTGGAGACCCAGTACTTC. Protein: CATSEGLETQYF.

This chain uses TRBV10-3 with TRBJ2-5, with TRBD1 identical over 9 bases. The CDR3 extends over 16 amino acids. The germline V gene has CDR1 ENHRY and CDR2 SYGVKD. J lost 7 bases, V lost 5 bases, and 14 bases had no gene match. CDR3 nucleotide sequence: TGTGCCATCAGTCAGAGTGGGGGGACAGGGCTAGGGACCCAGTACTTC. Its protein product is CAISQSGGTGLGTQYF.

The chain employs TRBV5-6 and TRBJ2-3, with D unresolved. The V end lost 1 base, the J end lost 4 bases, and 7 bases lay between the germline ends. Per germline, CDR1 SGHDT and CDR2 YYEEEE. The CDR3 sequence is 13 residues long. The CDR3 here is CASSLLGPDTQYF. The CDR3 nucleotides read TGTGCCAGCAGCTTGCTGGGTCCAGATACGCAGTATTTT.

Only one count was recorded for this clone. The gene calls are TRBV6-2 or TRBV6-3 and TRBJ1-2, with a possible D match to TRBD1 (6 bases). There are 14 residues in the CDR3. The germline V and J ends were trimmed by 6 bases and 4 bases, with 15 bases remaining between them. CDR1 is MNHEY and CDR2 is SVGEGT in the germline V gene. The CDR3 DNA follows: TGTGCCAGCAGCCGACCGGGAGGGGGCTATGGCTACACCTTC. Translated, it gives CASSRPGGGYGYTF.

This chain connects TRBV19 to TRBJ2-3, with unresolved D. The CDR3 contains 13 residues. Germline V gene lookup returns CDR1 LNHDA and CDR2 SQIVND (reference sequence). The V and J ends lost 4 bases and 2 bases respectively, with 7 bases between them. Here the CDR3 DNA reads TGTGCCAGTAGTACCTCCCACACAGATACGCAGTATTTT. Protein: CASSTSHTDTQYF.

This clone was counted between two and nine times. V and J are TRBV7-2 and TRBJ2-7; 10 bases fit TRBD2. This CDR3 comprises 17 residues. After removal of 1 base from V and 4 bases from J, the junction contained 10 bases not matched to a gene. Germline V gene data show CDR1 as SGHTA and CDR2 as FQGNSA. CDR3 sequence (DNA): TGTGCCAGCAGCTTAGTCGTTTCGAATAGCGGGGGGTACGAGCAGTACTTC. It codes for CASSLVVSNSGGYEQYF.

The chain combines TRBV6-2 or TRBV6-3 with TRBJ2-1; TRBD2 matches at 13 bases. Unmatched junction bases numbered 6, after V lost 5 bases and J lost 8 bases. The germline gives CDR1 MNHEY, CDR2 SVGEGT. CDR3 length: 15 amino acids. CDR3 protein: CASSPTSGGPDEQFF. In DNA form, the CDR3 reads TGTGCCAGCAGTCCGACTAGCGGGGGGCCAGATGAGCAGTTCTTC.

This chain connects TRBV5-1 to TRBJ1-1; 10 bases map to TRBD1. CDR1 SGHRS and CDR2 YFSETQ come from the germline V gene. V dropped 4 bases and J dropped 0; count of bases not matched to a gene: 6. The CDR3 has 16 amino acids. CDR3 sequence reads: CASSPGTGAMNTEAFF. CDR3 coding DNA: TGCGCCAGCAGCCCCGGGACAGGGGCTATGAACACTGAAGCTTTCTTT.

CDR3 DNA: TGTGCCATATCAGGGGCAGGAAGCAATCAGCCCCAGCATTTT. The encoded protein is CAISGAGSNQPQHF. The rearrangement uses TRBV24-1 and TRBJ1-5, with D tentatively TRBD1 (6 bases). V lost 11 bases and J 1 base, leaving 14 bases between the germline ends. The CDR3 has 14 amino acids. The germline gives CDR1 KGHDR, CDR2 SFDVKD.

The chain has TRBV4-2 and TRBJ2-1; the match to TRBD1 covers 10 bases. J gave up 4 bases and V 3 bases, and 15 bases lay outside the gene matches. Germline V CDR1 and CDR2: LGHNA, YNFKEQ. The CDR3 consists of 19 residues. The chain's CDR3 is CASSHFLTTGTGVYNEQFF. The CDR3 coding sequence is TGTGCCAGCAGCCACTTCCTTACAACCGGGACAGGGGTATACAATGAGCAGTTCTTC.

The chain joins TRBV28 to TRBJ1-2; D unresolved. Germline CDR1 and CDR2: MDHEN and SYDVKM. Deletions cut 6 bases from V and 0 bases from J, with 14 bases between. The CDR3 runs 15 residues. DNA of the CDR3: TGTGCCAGCAGCCAACCAGGAACAGCTAACTATGGCTACACCTTC. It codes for CASSQPGTANYGYTF.

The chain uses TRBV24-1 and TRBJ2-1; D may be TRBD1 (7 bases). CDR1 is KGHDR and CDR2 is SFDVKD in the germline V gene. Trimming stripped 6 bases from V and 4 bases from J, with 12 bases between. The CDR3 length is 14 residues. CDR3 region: CATSLTGTYNEQFF. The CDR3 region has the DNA TGTGCCACCAGTTTGACAGGGACTTACAATGAGCAGTTCTTC.

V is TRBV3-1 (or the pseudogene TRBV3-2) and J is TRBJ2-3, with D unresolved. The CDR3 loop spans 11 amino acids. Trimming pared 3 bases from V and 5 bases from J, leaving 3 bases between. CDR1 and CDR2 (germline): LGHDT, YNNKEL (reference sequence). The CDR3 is CASSHGDTQYF. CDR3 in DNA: TGTGCCAGCAGCCATGGAGATACGCAGTATTTT.

CDR3 coding DNA: TGTGCCATCAGCAGGGACCCCCACGAGCAGTACTTC. This translates into CAISRDPHEQYF. This rearrangement joins TRBV10-3 to TRBJ2-7; D tentatively fits TRBD1 or TRBD2 (5 bases each). Germline V gene data show CDR1 as ENHRY and CDR2 as SYGVKD. This CDR3 contains 12 residues. V shed 6 bases and J shed 5 bases, with 11 bases lying between them.

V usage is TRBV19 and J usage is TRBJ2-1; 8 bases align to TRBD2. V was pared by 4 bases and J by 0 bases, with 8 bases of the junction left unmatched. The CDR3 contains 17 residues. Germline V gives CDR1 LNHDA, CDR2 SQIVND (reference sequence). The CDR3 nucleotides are TGTGCCAGTAGTAAAGTGGGGCGGGGGGCCTCCTACAATGAGCAGTTCTTC. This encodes CASSKVGRGASYNEQFF. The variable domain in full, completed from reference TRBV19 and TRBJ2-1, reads DGGITQSPKYLFRKEGQNVTLSCEQNLNHDAMYWYRQDPGQGLRLIYYSQIVNDFQKGDIAEGYSVSREKKESFPLTVTSAQKNPTAFYLCASSKVGRGASYNEQFFGPGTRLTVL.

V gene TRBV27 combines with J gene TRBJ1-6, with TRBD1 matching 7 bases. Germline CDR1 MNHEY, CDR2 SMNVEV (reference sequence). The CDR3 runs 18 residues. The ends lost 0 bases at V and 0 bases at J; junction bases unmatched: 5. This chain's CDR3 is CASSLSSGGLSYNSPLHF. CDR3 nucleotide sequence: TGTGCCAGCAGTTTATCTTCAGGGGGTCTCTCCTATAATTCACCCCTCCACTTT.

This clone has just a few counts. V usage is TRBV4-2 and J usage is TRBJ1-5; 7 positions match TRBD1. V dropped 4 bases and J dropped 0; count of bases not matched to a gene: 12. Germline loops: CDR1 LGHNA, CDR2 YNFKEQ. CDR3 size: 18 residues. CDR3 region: CASSPEGQDPHSNQPQHF. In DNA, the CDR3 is TGTGCCAGCAGCCCAGAAGGACAGGACCCCCATAGCAATCAGCCCCAGCATTTT.

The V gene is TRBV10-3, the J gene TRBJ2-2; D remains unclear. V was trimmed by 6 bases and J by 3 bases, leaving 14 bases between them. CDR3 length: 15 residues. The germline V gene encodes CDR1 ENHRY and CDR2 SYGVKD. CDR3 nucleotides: TGTGCCATCAGACATATGCCAGAGGACACCGGGGAGCTGTTTTTT. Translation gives CAIRHMPEDTGELFF.

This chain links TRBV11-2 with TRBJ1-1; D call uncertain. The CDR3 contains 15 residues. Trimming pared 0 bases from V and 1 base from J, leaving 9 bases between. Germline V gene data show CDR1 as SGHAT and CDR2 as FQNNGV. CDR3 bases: TGTGCCAGCAGCTTAGAACCAGCTACGAACACTGAAGCTTTCTTT. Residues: CASSLEPATNTEAFF.

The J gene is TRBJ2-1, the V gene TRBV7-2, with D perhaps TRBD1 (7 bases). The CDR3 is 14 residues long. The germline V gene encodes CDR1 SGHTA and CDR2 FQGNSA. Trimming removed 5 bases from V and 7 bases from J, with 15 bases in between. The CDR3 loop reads CASSPDRAGNEQFF. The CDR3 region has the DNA TGTGCCAGCAGCCCTGACAGGGCGGGGAATGAGCAGTTCTTC.

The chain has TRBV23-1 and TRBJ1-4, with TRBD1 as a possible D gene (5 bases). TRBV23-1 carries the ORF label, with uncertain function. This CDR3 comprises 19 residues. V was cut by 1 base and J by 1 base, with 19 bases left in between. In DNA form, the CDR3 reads TGCGCCAGCAGTCAATTGGGGGACGGCTCTGGAGAAACTAATGAAAAACTGTTTTTT. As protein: CASSQLGDGSGETNEKLFF.

The CDR3 DNA sequence: TGTGCCAGCAGTGATCGGACAGAGAGCACAGATACGCAGTATTTT. It specifies CASSDRTESTDTQYF. The chain links TRBV6-4 to TRBJ2-3; the D gene is possibly TRBD1 (6 bases). The CDR3 has 15 amino acids. The germline CDR1 and CDR2 sequences are MRHNA and SNTAGT. The V end lost 3 bases, the J end lost 0 bases, and 10 bases lay between the germline ends.

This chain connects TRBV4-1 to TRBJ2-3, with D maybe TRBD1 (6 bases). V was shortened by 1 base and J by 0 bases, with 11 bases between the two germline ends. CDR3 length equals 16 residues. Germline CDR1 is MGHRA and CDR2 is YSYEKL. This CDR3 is CASSQGPGESTDTQYF. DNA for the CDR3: TGCGCCAGCAGCCAAGGCCCAGGGGAAAGCACAGATACGCAGTATTTT.

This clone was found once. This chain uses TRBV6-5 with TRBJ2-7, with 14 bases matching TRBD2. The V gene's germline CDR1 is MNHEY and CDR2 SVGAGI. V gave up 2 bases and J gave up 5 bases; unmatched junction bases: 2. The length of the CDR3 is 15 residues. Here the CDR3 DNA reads TGTGCCAGCAGTTACGAGGGACTAGCGGGAGACGAGCAGTACTTC. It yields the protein CASSYEGLAGDEQYF.